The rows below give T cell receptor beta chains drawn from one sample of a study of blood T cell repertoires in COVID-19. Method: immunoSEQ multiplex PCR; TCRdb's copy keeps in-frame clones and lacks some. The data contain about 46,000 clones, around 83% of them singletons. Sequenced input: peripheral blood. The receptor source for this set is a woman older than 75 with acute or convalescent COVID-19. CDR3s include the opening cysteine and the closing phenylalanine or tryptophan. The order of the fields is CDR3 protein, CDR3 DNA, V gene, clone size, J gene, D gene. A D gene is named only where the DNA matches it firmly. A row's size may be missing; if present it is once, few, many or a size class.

CASSKTGLDTEAFF	TGCGCCAGCAGCAAGACAGGGTTGGACACTGAAGCTTTCTTT	TRBV5-1	.	TRBJ1-1	TRBD1
CASSRTQGALGEQYF	TGTGCCAGCAGCCGTACGCAGGGGGCGCTGGGAGAGCAGTACTTC	TRBV11-2	.	TRBJ2-7	TRBD1
CASILRLTGEPLHF	TGTGCCAGCATCTTACGCCTGACAGGGGAACCCCTCCACTTT	TRBV2	.	TRBJ1-6	TRBD1
CASSQKAGENEQFF	TGTGCCAGCAGCCAAAAAGCGGGCGAGAATGAGCAGTTCTTC	TRBV4-2	.	TRBJ2-1	.
CARSFFPYLGNTEAFF	TGTGCCAGAAGCTTTTTTCCTTATCTAGGGAACACTGAAGCTTTCTTT	TRBV5-3	.	TRBJ1-1	.
CASSVGQGIAYEQYF	TGTGCCAGTAGTGTGGGACAGGGAATTGCCTACGAGCAGTACTTC	TRBV19	.	TRBJ2-7	TRBD1
CASSEGLGARTDTQYF	TGTGCCAGCAGTGAAGGACTAGGCGCACGCACAGATACGCAGTATTTT	TRBV6-1	.	TRBJ2-3	.
CASSTTGHAAAGEAFF	TGTGCCAGCAGTACTACAGGGCACGCGGCGGCGGGTGAAGCTTTCTTT	TRBV27	.	TRBJ1-1	.
CASSLVPTANNEQFF	TGTGCCAGCAGCTTAGTTCCTACAGCCAACAATGAGCAGTTCTTC	TRBV7-2	.	TRBJ2-1	.
CASSLDRGDEKLFF	TGTGCCAGCAGTCTCGACCGGGGTGATGAAAAACTGTTTTTT	TRBV27	.	TRBJ1-4	.
CASSQSSLAGTTSQETQYF	TGTGCCAGCAGCCAGAGCTCTCTGGCCGGGACAACCTCTCAAGAGACCCAGTACTTC	TRBV3-1/TRBV3-2	once	TRBJ2-5	.
CASRRGELNSPLHF	TGTGCCAGCAGGCGCGGGGAGTTGAATTCACCCCTCCACTTT	TRBV5-6	.	TRBJ1-6	.
CASSLRGLKNIQYF	TGTGCCAGCAGTCTAAGGGGACTTAAAAACATTCAGTACTTC	TRBV6-5	.	TRBJ2-4	.
CASSLETDSFF	TGTGCCAGCAGCTTAGAGACGGACAGCTTCTTT	TRBV7-9	.	TRBJ1-1	.
CASSAGQAWDSPLHF	TGTGCCAGCAGCGCCGGACAGGCGTGGGATTCACCCCTCCACTTT	TRBV11-2	few	TRBJ1-6	TRBD1
CASSPMNYGQGSYEQYF	TGTGCCAGCAGCCCTATGAACTATGGACAGGGCTCCTACGAGCAGTACTTC	TRBV3-1/TRBV3-2	few	TRBJ2-7	TRBD1
CASSFSGQGGNTIYF	TGCGCCAGCAGCTTTAGTGGACAGGGGGGAAACACCATATATTTT	TRBV5-1	.	TRBJ1-3	TRBD1
CASGKRNTEAFF	TGTGCCAGCGGTAAGAGGAACACTGAAGCTTTCTTT	TRBV11-3	.	TRBJ1-1	.
CASSLSVTGYSGTEAFF	TGCGCCAGCAGCTTGAGTGTGACAGGGTATTCAGGCACTGAAGCTTTCTTT	TRBV5-1	.	TRBJ1-1	TRBD1
CASSQFGGPGTVAKNIQYF	TGTGCCAGCAGCCAATTCGGGGGACCGGGGACTGTAGCCAAAAACATTCAGTACTTC	TRBV3-1/TRBV3-2	.	TRBJ2-4	.
CASSNHAGAYEQYF	TGTGCCAGCAGCAATCACGCGGGGGCCTACGAGCAGTACTTC	TRBV7-9	.	TRBJ2-7	TRBD2
CASSPGQLVGQPQHF	TGTGCCAGCAGCCCGGGACAGCTAGTAGGGCAGCCCCAGCATTTT	TRBV5-8	.	TRBJ1-5	TRBD1
CASSRTAANTGELFF	TGTGCCAGCAGTCGGACAGCCGCGAACACCGGGGAGCTGTTTTTT	TRBV6-6	.	TRBJ2-2	.
CASSYNTVGLGYTF	TGTGCCAGCAGTTACAATACAGTCGGCCTGGGCTACACCTTC	TRBV7-2	.	TRBJ1-2	.
CASSSDRTYGYTF	TGTGCCAGCAGCTCAGACAGGACCTATGGCTACACCTTC	TRBV7-2	.	TRBJ1-2	.
CASSGTSGVPYEQYF	TGTGCCAGCAGCGGGACTAGCGGGGTTCCCTACGAGCAGTACTTC	TRBV9	.	TRBJ2-7	TRBD2
CASSWGGASTDTQYF	TGTGCCAGCAGCTGGGGCGGGGCAAGCACAGATACGCAGTATTTT	TRBV7-3	.	TRBJ2-3	.
CASSMGDSASGNTIYF	TGTGCCAGTAGTATGGGGGACAGTGCGAGTGGGAACACCATATATTTT	TRBV19	.	TRBJ1-3	TRBD1
CASSIIPGQGNEKLFF	TGTGCCAGTAGTATTATCCCGGGACAGGGTAATGAAAAACTGTTTTTT	TRBV19	.	TRBJ1-4	TRBD1
CASSHTPTDNYGYTF	TGTGCCAGCAGTCACACCCCAACAGATAACTATGGCTACACCTTC	TRBV28	once	TRBJ1-2	.
CASSDSGDNQPQHF	TGTGCCAGCAGTGACTCAGGGGACAATCAGCCCCAGCATTTT	TRBV2	.	TRBJ1-5	.
CASSLMGAGVRSTEAFF	TGTGCCAGCAGCCTGATGGGGGCAGGGGTACGGAGTACTGAAGCTTTCTTT	TRBV11-2	.	TRBJ1-1	.
CASSSLAGTQYF	TGTGCCAGCAGCTCCTTAGCGGGAACGCAGTATTTT	TRBV7-2	.	TRBJ2-3	TRBD2
CARSDISGGGPTAGNEQFF	TGTGCCAGAAGTGATATTAGCGGGGGGGGCCCAACAGCGGGCAATGAGCAGTTCTTC	TRBV5-3	.	TRBJ2-1	TRBD2
CASGWAGGEYTEAFF	TGTGCTAGTGGTTGGGCCGGGGGAGAGTACACTGAAGCTTTCTTT	TRBV12-5	.	TRBJ1-1	.
CASSYDRAPVNTIYF	TGTGCCAGCAGTTACGACAGGGCCCCCGTAAACACCATATATTTT	TRBV6-5	.	TRBJ1-3	TRBD1
CASLAGSNTEAFF	TGTGCCAGCCTTGCGGGATCGAACACTGAAGCTTTCTTT	TRBV12-3/TRBV12-4	once	TRBJ1-1	.
CASSTRRGQGYTF	TGTGCCAGCAGCACCCGCAGGGGACAGGGCTACACCTTC	TRBV7-6	.	TRBJ1-2	TRBD1
CASSPKIASGTDTQYF	TGTGCCAGCTCACCAAAGATCGCTTCGGGCACAGATACGCAGTATTTT	TRBV18	.	TRBJ2-3	.